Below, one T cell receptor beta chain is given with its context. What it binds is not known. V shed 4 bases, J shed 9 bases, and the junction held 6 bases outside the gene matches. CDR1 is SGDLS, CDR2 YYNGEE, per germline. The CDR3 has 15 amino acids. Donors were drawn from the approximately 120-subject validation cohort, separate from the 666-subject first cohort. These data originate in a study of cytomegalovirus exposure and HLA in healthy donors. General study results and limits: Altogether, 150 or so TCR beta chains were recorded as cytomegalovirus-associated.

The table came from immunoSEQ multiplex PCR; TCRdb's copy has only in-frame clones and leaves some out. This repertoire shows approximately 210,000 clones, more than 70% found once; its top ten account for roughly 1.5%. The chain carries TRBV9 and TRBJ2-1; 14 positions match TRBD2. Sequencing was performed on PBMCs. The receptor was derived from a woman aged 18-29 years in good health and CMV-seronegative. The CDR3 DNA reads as TGTGCCAGCAGCACGGGACTAGCGGGGGATGCTGAGCAGTTCTTC. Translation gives CASSTGLAGDAEQFF.